The clone carrying this T cell receptor beta chain showed up just once. The antigen is not known. The source of the sample is a study of blood T cells in healthy people across ages. PCR was performed a second time for roughly 7 to 11 cycles using a sample-barcoded 5' primer and a J-beta primer mix. Every molecule of cDNA carried a tag from a template-switch adaptor with 12 random nucleotides. A single record per CDR3 protein comes from TCRdb applying MiXCR to the 5' RACE reads. The data show roughly 700,000 distinct CDR3 sequences, 49% seen once. Overall study results and limits: Not knowing donor CMV status may have confounded expanded clonotype changes. Calculation of diversity from one million T cells yielded estimates considered to be underestimates.

This clonotype was obtained from a woman aged 55 to 70 in good health. The sample taken for sequencing was blood.

As DNA, the CDR3 is TGTGCCAGCAGCCGCGCAGGGAGGAGCGCTGAAGCTTTCTTT. This gives the protein CASSRAGRSAEAFF. The chain is built from TRBV27 and TRBJ1-1; weak D call: TRBD1 (5 bases). Germline CDR1 reads MNHEY; CDR2 reads SMNVEV (reference sequence). CDR3 size: 14 residues. The germline V and J ends were trimmed by 6 bases and 6 bases, with 17 bases remaining between them.